The 14 T cell receptor beta chains presented below share a single source sample, sequenced in a study of blood T cell repertoires in COVID-19. Using immunoSEQ multiplex PCR, the repertoire was profiled, and TCRdb retains in-frame clones only, with some absent. The repertoire holds about 22,000 clones, with around 90% as singletons. The sequencing input was peripheral blood. The receptor set was obtained from a woman in her seventies with active COVID-19.

This CDR3 is CASSKTGLTNEKLFF. In nucleotides, the CDR3 is TGTGCCAGCAGTAAAACAGGGCTGACTAATGAAAAACTGTTTTTT. The chain couples TRBV6-5 to TRBJ1-4; maybe TRBD1 (6 bases). Germline CDR1 MNHEY, CDR2 SVGAGI. This CDR3 comprises 15 residues. Trimming took 5 bases from V and 2 from J, leaving 12 bases between them.

This sequence joins TRBV5-4 and TRBJ2-7; 11 bases map to TRBD2. This CDR3 region has 12 residues. V dropped 10 bases and J dropped 4; count of bases not matched to a gene: 4. Germline CDR1 reads SGHNT; CDR2 reads YYREEE (reference sequence). CDR3 in amino acids: CASSGGNYEQYF. The CDR3 nucleotides are TGTGCCTCTAGCGGGGGGAATTACGAGCAGTACTTC. Complete variable domain (other parts from reference TRBV5-4 and TRBJ2-7): ETGVTQSPTHLIKTRGQQVTLRCSSQSGHNTVSWYQQALGQGPQFIFQYYREEENGRGNFPPRFSGLQFPNYSSELNVNALELDDSALYLCASSGGNYEQYFGPGTRLTVT.

V is TRBV28 and J is TRBJ2-1; D is perhaps TRBD1 (5 bases). V dropped 10 bases and J dropped 5 bases, with 9 bases sitting between them. The CDR3 covers 11 residues. CDR1 and CDR2 (germline): MDHEN, SYDVKM. Written as DNA, the CDR3 is TGTGCCACCTTAGGGGACAATGAGCAGTTCTTC. Its protein product is CATLGDNEQFF.

The chain has TRBV6-5 and TRBJ1-6, with D possibly matching TRBD1 (5 bases). V lost 7 bases, J lost 10 bases, and 17 bases lay in between. Germline loops: CDR1 MNHEY, CDR2 SVGAGI. This CDR3 spans 14 amino acids. This CDR3 reads CASTTGGSRSPLHF. As DNA, the CDR3 is TGTGCCAGCACCACAGGAGGGTCGCGATCACCCCTCCACTTT.

The chain carries TRBV7-9 and TRBJ1-5; 7 bases are a match to TRBD1. CDR1 is SEHNR and CDR2 is FQNEAQ in the germline V gene (reference sequence). This CDR3 is 13 amino acids long. The V gene end was trimmed by 8 bases and the J gene end by 7 bases; junction bases not matched to a gene: 8. The CDR3 sequence: CASGKGAGQPQHF. CDR3 DNA: TGTGCCAGCGGAAAGGGGGCAGGGCAGCCCCAGCATTTT. Drawing the rest from reference TRBV7-9 and TRBJ1-5, the complete variable domain is DTGVSQNPRHKITKRGQNVTFRCDPISEHNRLYWYRQTLGQGPEFLTYFQNEAQLEKSRLLSDRFSAERPKGSFSTLEIQRTEQGDSAMYLCASGKGAGQPQHFGDGTRLSIL.

The J gene is TRBJ1-2, the V gene TRBV7-8; D is possibly TRBD1 (6 bases). V lost 2 bases and J lost 5, with 6 bases in between. CDR1 and CDR2 (germline): SGHVS, FQNEAQ. The CDR3 totals 12 residues. In nucleotides, the CDR3 is TGTGCCAGCAGCTTAAGGGGGTATGGCTACACCTTC. It codes for CASSLRGYGYTF.

The chain carries TRBV19 and TRBJ2-2; D is ambiguous. In germline, CDR1 is LNHDA, CDR2 SQIVND (reference sequence). CDR3 size: 12 residues. V was cut by 3 bases and J by 7 bases, with 6 bases left in between. CDR3 bases: TGTGCCAGTAGTATCCAGTACGGGGAGCTGTTTTTT. Encoded protein: CASSIQYGELFF.

The DNA of the CDR3 is TGTGCCAGCAGCTCCCTGGACAGATTGAACACTGAAGCTTTCTTT. Translating gives CASSSLDRLNTEAFF. The chain couples TRBV5-6 to TRBJ1-1; tentatively, D is TRBD1 (6 bases). Germline CDR1 reads SGHDT; CDR2 reads YYEEEE. V was cut by 3 bases and J by 0 bases, with 12 bases left in between. The CDR3 spans 15 residues.

In its sample, this clone was seen once. This sequence joins TRBV6-2 or TRBV6-3 and TRBJ2-7, with a tentative D call TRBD2 (6 bases). Trimming stripped 2 bases from V and 5 bases from J, with 19 bases between. Germline assignment: CDR1 MNHEY and CDR2 SVGEGT. The CDR3 loop spans 16 amino acids. The CDR3 here is CASSYPVGRGIDEQYF. The CDR3 nucleotides are TGTGCCAGCAGTTACCCAGTAGGTCGGGGGATCGACGAGCAGTACTTC.

The CDR3 bases are TGTGCCAGCAAGACCGGGACGGGAGTCGGGGAGCAGTACTTC. It codes for CASKTGTGVGEQYF. The genes are TRBV27 and TRBJ2-7; TRBD2 is a possible D gene (6 bases). The CDR3 sequence is 14 residues long. Trimming cost V 7 bases and J 7 bases, with 20 bases left between them. Per germline, CDR1 MNHEY and CDR2 SMNVEV (reference sequence).

V is TRBV6-5 and J is TRBJ1-2; 11 bases line up with TRBD1. Unmatched junction bases numbered 9, after V lost 4 bases and J lost 8 bases. Germline V gene lookup returns CDR1 MNHEY and CDR2 SVGAGI. The CDR3 runs 15 residues. Here the CDR3 reads CASSSNRDRGKGYTF. DNA of the CDR3: TGTGCCAGCAGTTCCAATCGGGACAGGGGGAAAGGCTACACCTTC.

The J gene is TRBJ2-2, the V gene TRBV11-3; 9 nucleotides match TRBD2. Germline CDR1 and CDR2: SGHNT and YENEEA. V dropped 4 bases and J dropped 6; count of bases not matched to a gene: 9. The CDR3 consists of 16 residues. The CDR3 spells CASSSIAGAYPGELFF. The CDR3 region has the DNA TGTGCCAGCAGCTCTATAGCGGGAGCATACCCCGGGGAGCTGTTTTTT.

A few counts support this clone. This rearrangement joins TRBV5-1 to TRBJ2-7; TRBD2 is a possible D gene (5 bases). V was pared by 1 base and J by 6 bases, with 17 bases between. The germline V gene encodes CDR1 SGHRS and CDR2 YFSETQ. The CDR3 has 15 amino acids. The CDR3 region has the DNA TGCGCCAGCAGCTTGTCTATCCCCACGGCGGGCGAGCAGTACTTC. It translates to CASSLSIPTAGEQYF.

J is TRBJ2-7 and V is TRBV6-2 or TRBV6-3; TRBD1 matches 9 bases. Germline assignment: CDR1 MNHEY and CDR2 SVGEGT. Losses at the gene ends were 4 bases for V and 2 bases for J; bases not matched to a gene: 0. CDR3 size: 13 residues. The CDR3 is CASSWTGAYEQYF. In DNA form, the CDR3 reads TGTGCCAGCAGTTGGACAGGGGCCTACGAGCAGTACTTC.